This T cell receptor beta chain was sequenced in a study of shared clonotypes between healthy human individuals. At the level of the study: The donor pool was made up of a couple of women and three men aged 18 to 49.

About this clone itself: As yet, its antigen is unknown.

Germline CDR1 is MNHNS and CDR2 is SASEGT. This CDR3 has 13 residues. Deletions cut 7 bases from V and 2 bases from J, with 6 bases between. Regarding the study as a whole: Some naive CD4 clonotypes, roughly 5%, turned up in common across a handful of donors. The four-donor shared clonotypes exceeded non-shared clonotypes in generation probability, with non-shared ones scoring lower. The study generally estimated greater richness for naive than memory subsets.

TCRdb's copy holds only in-frame clones and misses some; the assay was immunoSEQ multiplex PCR. This sample has roughly 1,100,000 clones; roughly 75% occur once, and the top ten carry over 1.3%. The rearrangement links TRBV6-1 to TRBJ2-6; weak D call: TRBD2 (5 bases). The TCR was taken from a man aged 18 to 29 in good health. The sample comprised memory CD4+ T cells sorted from blood. The subset is: CD45RA-negative fraction. CDR3 nucleotide sequence: TGTGCCAGCACGGAGGCTGGGGCCAACGTCCTGACTTTC. Its protein is CASTEAGANVLTF.